These 18 T cell receptor beta chains were sequenced from one sample in a study of cytomegalovirus exposure and HLA in healthy donors. The PCR contained 60 Vbeta and 13 Jbeta primers. The repertoire was sequenced with immunoSEQ multiplex PCR; TCRdb's copy has only in-frame clones and lacks some. The sample holds over 150,000 clones, 68% seen once. The sequencing sample was made of PBMCs. All receptors come from a man in his fifties or sixties in good health and CMV-seronegative.

This clone was detected once. This chain links TRBV5-1 with TRBJ2-3; D might be TRBD1 (5 bases). The germline V gene has CDR1 SGHRS and CDR2 YFSETQ. Trimming left V 6 bases short and J 2 bases short, with 16 bases between. The CDR3 loop spans 15 amino acids. CDR3 bases: TGCGCCAGCACTCAGGGCGGTACATCCACAGATACGCAGTATTTT. Its protein is CASTQGGTSTDTQYF.

This chain uses TRBV5-4 with TRBJ2-7; 11 bases are a match to TRBD1. CDR1 and CDR2 from the germline V gene are SGHNT and YYREEE (reference sequence). This CDR3 is built from 14 residues. J was trimmed by 7 bases and V by 4 bases; bases with no gene match: 7. CDR3 DNA sequence: TGTGCCAGCAGCGGGGACAGGGGGTCGTTAGAGCAGTACTTC. Residues: CASSGDRGSLEQYF.

The rearrangement joins TRBV5-1 to TRBJ2-1, with 10 positions matching TRBD1. This CDR3 comprises 15 residues. J was trimmed by 8 bases and V by 3 bases; bases with no gene match: 8. Germline CDR1 and CDR2: SGHRS and YFSETQ. The chain's CDR3 is CASSSLGQGEHEQFF. The CDR3 DNA sequence: TGCGCCAGCAGCTCGCTAGGACAGGGGGAGCATGAGCAGTTCTTC.

The chain links TRBV2 to TRBJ2-5, with TRBD2 matching 11 bases. Germline values: CDR1 SNHLY, CDR2 FYNNEI. Trimming removed 4 bases from V and 3 bases from J; junction bases left unmatched: 7. CDR3 length: 16 residues. The CDR3 protein is CASSALTSGAEETQYF. As DNA, the CDR3 is TGTGCCAGCAGTGCCCTGACTAGCGGGGCGGAAGAGACCCAGTACTTC. Looking up the rest from reference TRBV2 and TRBJ2-5 gives the full variable domain: EPEVTQTPSHQVTQMGQEVILRCVPISNHLYFYWYRQILGQKVEFLVSFYNNEISEKSEIFDDQFSVERPDGSNFTLKIRSTKLEDSAMYFCASSALTSGAEETQYFGPGTRLLVL.

CDR3 sequence: CASKPDAGVRPQHF. DNA of the CDR3: TGTGCCAGTAAACCGGACGCAGGGGTTCGGCCCCAGCATTTT. V and J are TRBV19 and TRBJ1-5; maybe TRBD1 (6 bases). V shed 7 bases and J shed 9 bases, with 19 bases lying between them. Germline CDR1 is LNHDA and CDR2 is SQIVND (reference sequence). The CDR3 runs to 14 residues.

This chain joins TRBV6-1 and TRBJ1-1; D possibly corresponds to TRBD1 (6 bases). The CDR3 consists of 12 residues. V was trimmed by 11 bases and J by 1 base, leaving 11 bases between them. Germline CDR1 and CDR2: MNHNS and SASEGT. DNA for the CDR3: TGTGCCGTGGGGGCCGCGAACACTGAAGCTTTCTTT. It encodes CAVGAANTEAFF.

The chain carries TRBV11-2 and TRBJ2-2; TRBD2 is a possible D gene (5 bases). Trimming took 0 bases from V and 1 from J, leaving 9 bases between them. Germline V gene lookup returns CDR1 SGHAT and CDR2 FQNNGV. The CDR3 has 16 residues. The CDR3 here is CASSLEPAGNTGELFF. CDR3 bases: TGTGCCAGCAGCTTAGAACCCGCGGGGAACACCGGGGAGCTGTTTTTT.

This chain uses TRBV4-1 with TRBJ2-7; TRBD1 is a possible D gene (6 bases). The V end was cut by 0 bases, the J end by 5 bases, with 11 bases between. The length of the CDR3 is 14 residues. Germline values: CDR1 MGHRA, CDR2 YSYEKL. The CDR3 here is CASSQDTGIDEQYF. CDR3 nucleotide sequence: TGCGCCAGCAGCCAAGACACAGGGATAGACGAGCAGTACTTC.

This chain links TRBV29-1 with TRBJ2-5; a possible D gene is TRBD2 (7 bases). The CDR3 is 15 residues long. CDR1 is SQVTM, CDR2 ANQGSEA, per germline. The ends were cut back, 4 bases at V and 4 bases at J, with 19 bases in the middle. The CDR3 nucleotides read TGCAGCGTTGGGGCCCCCGGGGGGCTGGGAGAGACCCAGTACTTC. Protein product: CSVGAPGGLGETQYF.

The J gene is TRBJ2-1, the V gene TRBV6-1; a possible D gene is TRBD2 (6 bases). Trimming removed 2 bases from V and 4 bases from J, with 18 bases in between. Germline V gives CDR1 MNHNS, CDR2 SASEGT. This CDR3 has 17 residues. DNA of the CDR3: TGTGCCAGCAGTGAAAACGGGACTCCTCAGGGATACAATGAGCAGTTCTTC. Encoded protein: CASSENGTPQGYNEQFF.

This clone is a singleton in its sample. The rearrangement uses TRBV5-1 and TRBJ2-1; 7 nucleotides line up with TRBD2. J was trimmed by 7 bases and V by 4 bases; bases with no gene match: 2. The CDR3 is 12 amino acids. Germline V CDR1 and CDR2: SGHRS, YFSETQ. The DNA for the CDR3 is TGCGCCAGCAGCGGGGGGGGGAATGAGCAGTTCTTC. Translation: CASSGGGNEQFF.

In regard to this clone: Other DNA sequences from this sample encode an identical CDR3 as well. The chain has TRBV7-2 and TRBJ2-7, with 10 bases matching TRBD1. Germline-derived CDR1 and CDR2 are SGHTA and FQGNSA. Trimming cost V 6 bases and J 2 bases; bases outside gene matches: 4. The CDR3 extends over 14 amino acids. Here the CDR3 DNA reads TGTGCCAGCAGTCGGGACAGGGGTCCCTACGAGCAGTACTTC. Translated: CASSRDRGPYEQYF.

The chain uses TRBV6-1 and TRBJ1-2; 9 nucleotides align to TRBD1. The CDR3 has 15 residues. The J segment lost 4 bases and the V segment lost 2 bases, leaving 5 bases of the junction unmatched. From germline, CDR1 is MNHNS and CDR2 SASEGT. The CDR3 DNA reads TGTGCCAGCAGTGAAATGACAGGGGGTCCCTATGGCTACACCTTC. The encoded protein is CASSEMTGGPYGYTF.

V and J are TRBV6-1 and TRBJ1-6; a weak D match, TRBD1 (5 bases). The germline CDR1 and CDR2 sequences are MNHNS and SASEGT. V was shortened by 3 bases and J by 1 base, with 22 bases between the two germline ends. The CDR3 is 20 residues long. CDR3 sequence reads: CASSERVMSSGRSYNSPLHF. The CDR3 DNA follows: TGTGCCAGCAGTGAGAGGGTAATGAGTTCAGGGAGGTCCTATAATTCACCCCTCCACTTT.

Concerning this clone: An end of the junction does not agree with germline; a read error may underlie this. The rearrangement uses TRBV7-9 and TRBJ1-6; 8 nucleotides agree with TRBD1. Germline V gene lookup returns CDR1 SEHNR and CDR2 FQNEAQ (reference sequence). This CDR3 has 15 residues. As DNA, the CDR3 is TGTACCAGCGCCCGAGGGGTCAGGGGGCTGTCACCCCTCCACTTT. This encodes CTSARGVRGLSPLHF.

The rearrangement joins TRBV2 to TRBJ1-3; D perhaps matches TRBD1 (5 bases). Trimming stripped 3 bases from V and 0 bases from J, with 15 bases between. The germline V gene encodes CDR1 SNHLY and CDR2 FYNNEI. CDR3 size: 17 residues. As DNA, the CDR3 is TGTGCCAGCAGTGATCACCAGACAGTCAGCTCTGGAAACACCATATATTTT. Protein product: CASSDHQTVSSGNTIYF. Drawing the rest from reference TRBV2 and TRBJ1-3, the complete variable domain is EPEVTQTPSHQVTQMGQEVILRCVPISNHLYFYWYRQILGQKVEFLVSFYNNEISEKSEIFDDQFSVERPDGSNFTLKIRSTKLEDSAMYFCASSDHQTVSSGNTIYFGEGSWLTVV.

This chain connects TRBV4-1 to TRBJ2-7; 12 nucleotides agree with TRBD2. Germline CDR1 is MGHRA and CDR2 is YSYEKL. After removal of 3 bases from V and 7 bases from J, the junction contained 4 bases not matched to a gene. The CDR3 contains 14 residues. CDR3 residues: CASSQVTSGGEQYF. The CDR3 nucleotides read TGCGCCAGCAGCCAGGTGACTAGCGGGGGAGAGCAGTACTTC.

This clone turned up a few times. V is TRBV6-5 and J is TRBJ2-3, with D perhaps matching TRBD2 (6 bases). In germline, CDR1 is MNHEY, CDR2 SVGAGI. This CDR3 has 14 residues. Trimming stripped 7 bases from V and 5 bases from J, with 16 bases between. The CDR3 sequence is CASKPGRGRDTQYF. CDR3 bases: TGTGCCAGCAAACCGGGACGGGGGAGAGATACGCAGTATTTT.